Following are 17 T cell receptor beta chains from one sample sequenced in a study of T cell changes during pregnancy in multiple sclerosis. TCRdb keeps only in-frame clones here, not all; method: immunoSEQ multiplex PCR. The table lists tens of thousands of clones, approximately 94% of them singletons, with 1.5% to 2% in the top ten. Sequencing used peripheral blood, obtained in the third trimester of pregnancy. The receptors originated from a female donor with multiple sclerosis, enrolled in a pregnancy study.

CDR3 protein: CAWSVVGDTQYF. In DNA form, the CDR3 reads TGTGCCTGGAGTGTAGTCGGTGATACGCAGTATTTT. V and J are TRBV30 and TRBJ2-3; D remains ambiguous. With 0 bases removed from V and 6 bases from J, the gap between germline ends came to 7 bases. Germline assignment: CDR1 GTSNPN and CDR2 SVGIG (reference sequence). The CDR3 spans 12 residues.

As DNA, the CDR3 is TGCGCCAGCAGCCAAGATGGACTAGCGGGGGGGCCTGTGACAGATACGCAGTATTTT. Translating it yields CASSQDGLAGGPVTDTQYF. The V and J genes are TRBV4-3 and TRBJ2-3, with 15 positions matching TRBD2. The CDR3 contains 19 residues. V gave up 0 bases and J gave up 3 bases; unmatched junction bases: 7. In germline, CDR1 is LGHNA, CDR2 YSLEER.

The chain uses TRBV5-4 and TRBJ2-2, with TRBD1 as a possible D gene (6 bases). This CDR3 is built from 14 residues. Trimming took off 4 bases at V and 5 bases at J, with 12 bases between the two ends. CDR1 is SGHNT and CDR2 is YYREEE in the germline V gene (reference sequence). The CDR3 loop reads CASSDVRGTGELFF. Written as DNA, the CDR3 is TGTGCCAGCAGCGACGTCAGGGGTACCGGGGAGCTGTTTTTT.

CDR3: CASSVASGTSPYEQYF. CDR3 DNA sequence: TGTGCCAGCAGCGTGGCCTCCGGGACTAGTCCTTACGAGCAGTACTTC. This sequence joins TRBV9 and TRBJ2-7, with 8 bases that match TRBD2. Trimming took 2 bases from V and 4 from J; bases not matched to a gene: 11. The CDR3 is 16 residues long. CDR1 is SGDLS, CDR2 YYNGEE, per germline.

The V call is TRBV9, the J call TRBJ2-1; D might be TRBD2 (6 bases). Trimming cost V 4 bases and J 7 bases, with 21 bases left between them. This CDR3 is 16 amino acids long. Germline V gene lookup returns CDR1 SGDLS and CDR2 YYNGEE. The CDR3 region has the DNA TGTGCCAGCAGCACCTGGGAGGCTAGCCGGGGGAATGAGCAGTTCTTC. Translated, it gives CASSTWEASRGNEQFF.

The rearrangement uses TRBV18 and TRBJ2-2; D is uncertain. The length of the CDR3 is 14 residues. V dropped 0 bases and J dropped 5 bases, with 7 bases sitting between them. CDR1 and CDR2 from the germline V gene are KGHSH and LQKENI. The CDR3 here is CASSPPGRTGELFF. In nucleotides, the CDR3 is TGTGCCAGCTCACCACCGGGCCGGACCGGGGAGCTGTTTTTT. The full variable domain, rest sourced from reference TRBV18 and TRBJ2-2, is NAGVMQNPRHLVRRRGQEARLRCSPMKGHSHVYWYRQLPEEGLKFMVYLQKENIIDESGMPKERFSAEFPKEGPSILRIQQVVRGDSAAYFCASSPPGRTGELFFGEGSRLTVL.

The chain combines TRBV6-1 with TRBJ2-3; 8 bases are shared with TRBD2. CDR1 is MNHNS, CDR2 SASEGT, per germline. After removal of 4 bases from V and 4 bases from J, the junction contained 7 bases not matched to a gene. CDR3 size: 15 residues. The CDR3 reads CASSGVAGTADTQYF. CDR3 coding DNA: TGTGCCAGCAGTGGTGTAGCGGGAACAGCAGATACGCAGTATTTT.

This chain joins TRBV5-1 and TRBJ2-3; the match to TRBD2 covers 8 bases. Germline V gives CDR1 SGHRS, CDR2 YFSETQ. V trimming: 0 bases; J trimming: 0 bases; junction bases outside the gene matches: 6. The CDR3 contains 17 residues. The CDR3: CASSLVTSGLSTDTQYF. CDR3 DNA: TGCGCCAGCAGCTTGGTCACTAGCGGCCTAAGCACAGATACGCAGTATTTT.

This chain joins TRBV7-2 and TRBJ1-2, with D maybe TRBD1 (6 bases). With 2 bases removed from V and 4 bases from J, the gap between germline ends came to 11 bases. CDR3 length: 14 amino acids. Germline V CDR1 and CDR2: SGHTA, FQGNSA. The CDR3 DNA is TGTGCCAGCAGCTTACGGGGGGGCGGCTATGGCTACACCTTC. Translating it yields CASSLRGGGYGYTF. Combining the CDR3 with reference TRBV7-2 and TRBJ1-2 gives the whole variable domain GAGVSQSPSNKVTEKGKDVELRCDPISGHTALYWYRQSLGQGLEFLIYFQGNSAPDKSGLPSDRFSAERTGGSVSTLTIQRTQQEDSAVYLCASSLRGGGYGYTFGSGTRLTVV.

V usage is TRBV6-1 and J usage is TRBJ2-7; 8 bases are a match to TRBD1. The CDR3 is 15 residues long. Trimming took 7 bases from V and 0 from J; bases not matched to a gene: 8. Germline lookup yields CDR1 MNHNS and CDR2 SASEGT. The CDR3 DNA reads TGTGCCAGCATCGTGGGGACAGGATCCTCCTACGAGCAGTACTTC. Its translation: CASIVGTGSSYEQYF.

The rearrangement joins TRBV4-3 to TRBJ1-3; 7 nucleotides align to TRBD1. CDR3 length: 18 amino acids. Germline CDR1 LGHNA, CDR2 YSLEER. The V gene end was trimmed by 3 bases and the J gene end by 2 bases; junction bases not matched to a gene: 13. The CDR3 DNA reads TGCGCCAGCAGCCAGTCTGTCTTATCCGGGACAGCTGGAAACACCATATATTTT. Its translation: CASSQSVLSGTAGNTIYF.

The CDR3 is CASSPTAQGNIQYF. CDR3 in DNA: TGTGCCAGCAGTCCCACCGCACAGGGGAACATTCAGTACTTC. The chain carries TRBV28 and TRBJ2-4; 7 bases match TRBD1. The CDR3 has 14 residues. V was pared by 5 bases and J by 7 bases, with 8 bases of the junction left unmatched. Germline CDR1 MDHEN, CDR2 SYDVKM.

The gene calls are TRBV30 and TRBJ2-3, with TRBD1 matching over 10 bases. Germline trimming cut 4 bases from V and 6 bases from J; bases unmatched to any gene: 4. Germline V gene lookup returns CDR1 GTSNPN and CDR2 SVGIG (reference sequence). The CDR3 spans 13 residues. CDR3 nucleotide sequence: TGTGCCTGGATGGACAGGGGGACGGATACGCAGTATTTT. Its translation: CAWMDRGTDTQYF.

The CDR3 region is CATSRQGVRSQETQYF. The CDR3, as DNA: TGTGCCACCAGCAGACAGGGGGTACGCTCCCAAGAGACCCAGTACTTC. The rearrangement joins TRBV15 to TRBJ2-5; 7 bases match TRBD1. The CDR3 covers 16 residues. The germline V gene has CDR1 LNHNV and CDR2 YYDKDF (reference sequence). V lost 2 bases, J lost 1 base, and 7 bases stayed unmatched.

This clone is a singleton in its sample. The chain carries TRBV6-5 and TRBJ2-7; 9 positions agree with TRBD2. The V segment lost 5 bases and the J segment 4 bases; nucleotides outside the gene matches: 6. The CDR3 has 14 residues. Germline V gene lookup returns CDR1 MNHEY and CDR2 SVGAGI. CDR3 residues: CASSLTSGYYEQYF. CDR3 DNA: TGTGCCAGCAGTCTGACTAGCGGCTATTACGAGCAGTACTTC.

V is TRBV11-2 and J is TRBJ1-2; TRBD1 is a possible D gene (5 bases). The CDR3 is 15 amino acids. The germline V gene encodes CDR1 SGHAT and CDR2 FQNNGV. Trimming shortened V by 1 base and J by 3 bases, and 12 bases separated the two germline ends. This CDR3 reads CASSLGGGTDYGYTF. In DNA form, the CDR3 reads TGTGCCAGCAGCTTAGGGGGCGGGACGGACTATGGCTACACCTTC.

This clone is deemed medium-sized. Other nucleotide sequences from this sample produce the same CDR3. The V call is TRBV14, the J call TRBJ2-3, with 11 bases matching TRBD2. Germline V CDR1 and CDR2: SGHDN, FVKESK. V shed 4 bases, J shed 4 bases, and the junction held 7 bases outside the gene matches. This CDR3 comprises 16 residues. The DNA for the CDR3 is TGTGCCAGCAGCCCCTTTAGCGGGGGGGGCCCAGATACGCAGTATTTT. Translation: CASSPFSGGGPDTQYF.